These 5 T cell receptor beta chains originate from one sample sequenced in a study of cytomegalovirus exposure and HLA in healthy donors. The PCR contained 60 Vbeta and 13 Jbeta primers. Assay: immunoSEQ multiplex PCR; the TCRdb copy retains only in-frame clones and omits some. In the table there are about 180,000 clones, 70% to 80% of which are singletons. Sequences were obtained from PBMCs. The source of these receptors is a man aged 55 to 69 in good health and CMV-seronegative.

This clone has just a few counts. The V and J genes are TRBV5-1 and TRBJ2-3, with TRBD2 matching over 8 bases. Unmatched junction bases numbered 10, after V lost 4 bases and J lost 0 bases. This CDR3 is 17 amino acids long. The germline V gene encodes CDR1 SGHRS and CDR2 YFSETQ. The DNA for the CDR3 is TGCGCCAGCAGCGCGAGTAGCGGGGACCCTAGCACAGATACGCAGTATTTT. It specifies CASSASSGDPSTDTQYF.

This chain uses TRBV5-1 with TRBJ1-6; the D gene is possibly TRBD1 (5 bases). V was cut by 0 bases and J by 8 bases, with 9 bases left in between. Germline CDR1 and CDR2: SGHRS and YFSETQ. CDR3 length: 14 amino acids. CDR3 nucleotide sequence: TGCGCCAGCAGCTTGGAAGGGGATGATTCACCCCTCCACTTT. Translated, it gives CASSLEGDDSPLHF.

This clone was detected once. The chain links TRBV7-8 to TRBJ1-5, with TRBD1 identical over 7 bases. Germline CDR1 reads SGHVS; CDR2 reads FQNEAQ. This CDR3 spans 13 amino acids. V lost 6 bases to trimming and J lost 8 bases; unmatched junction nucleotides: 7. The CDR3 DNA is TGTGCCAGCAGTTCGGACAGGACGGAGCCCCAGCATTTT. It encodes CASSSDRTEPQHF.

This sequence joins TRBV15 and TRBJ1-2; D might be TRBD1 (5 bases). Germline V gene sequence: CDR1 LNHNV, CDR2 YYDKDF (reference sequence). The CDR3 runs to 16 residues. Trimming removed 4 bases from V and 0 bases from J, with 15 bases in between. The CDR3 nucleotides read TGTGCCACCAGCAAACGACAGTCCTATTCTAACTATGGCTACACCTTC. Its protein product is CATSKRQSYSNYGYTF.

The chain joins TRBV5-4 to TRBJ1-2, with D unclear. Germline V gene data show CDR1 as SGHNT and CDR2 as YYREEE (reference sequence). The CDR3 totals 15 residues. V lost 0 bases, J lost 7 bases, and 16 bases lay in between. The CDR3 here is CASSLAGRQQSGYTF. The CDR3 DNA follows: TGTGCCAGCAGCTTGGCCGGCAGACAACAAAGTGGCTACACCTTC.